A single T cell receptor (beta chain) is shown here with its context. Its specific antigen is unknown. One base away there is no much larger clone; base qualities are not given. The data are from a study of cytomegalovirus exposure and HLA in healthy donors (dated by TCRdb to 2016 to 2017). For the wider study: A later analysis indicated that the roughly 120 validation repertoires were generated on the platform also employed for the 720 or so repertoires of the first cohort. The aim of the study was to test whether cataloging public T cell receptors could identify signatures of past pathogen exposure. To predict cytomegalovirus infection status, the study combined high-throughput TCR immunosequencing, statistical association of individual TCRs with disease status, and machine learning. A separate validation cohort of more than 100 different subjects was used in addition to the approximately 640-subject first cohort.

The receptor library was made with the immunoSEQ multiplex PCR assay. The original methods were these. A statistical classification framework was built to diagnose cytomegalovirus status from the catalog of TCR beta chain sequences. Entries here come from immuneACCESS through TCRdb and include only in-frame sequences with V and J called. Some clones fail to appear in such tables; in the studies checked, an unresolved V gene covers under half of the shortfall, and the cause of the remainder is unknown. V and J calls plus clone size are reproduced from that table; the DNA served to infer D and trimming. The sample table contains 50,000 to 65,000 clones; only one count was recorded for 90% to 96% of them. Around 1% of the sample is in the top ten clones. The germline V gene supplies CDR1 MDHEN and CDR2 SYDVKM. For this chain, trimming is 6 bases at the V end and 4 bases at the J end, and the number of junction bases without a gene match is 7. From the cysteine through the phenylalanine, the CDR3 covers 14 amino acids. The CDR3 DNA has 42 bases and is translated from base 1.

The donors were included in the validation cohort of over a hundred subjects, a group kept apart from the roughly 690-subject first cohort. Paper-wide results and their limitations: In vitro tests confirmed that a few of the cytomegalovirus-associated TCR beta chains recognize cytomegalovirus antigens. A later analysis found that TCRs clustered in the first cohort also tended to co-occur in the roughly 120 validation repertoires, with 90% to 95% of cluster scores above 0. The authors suggested that the approach could potentially be extended to other disease states and immunological phenotypes. Cytomegalovirus status was reported to be diagnosed by the classifier with high specificity and sensitivity in both the original and validation cohorts. Most TCR sequences were observed very rarely across donors, whereas some public TCRs were present in many individuals. A total of roughly 160 TCR beta chains were listed by the study as associated with cytomegalovirus. The validation cohort had no HLA typing available for a later analysis, so co-occurrence within that cohort was assessed over all 130 or so repertoires.

Recombination connected TRBV28 to TRBJ1-2, and TRBD1 matches 8 of the central bases. Source material: PBMCs. The clonotype was recovered from a woman aged 18-30 years in good health and CMV-seronegative. The DNA reads TGTGCCAGCAGGGAAGGACAGGGACCCTATGGCTACACCTTC. Translated, this gives CASREGQGPYGYTF.